This T cell receptor beta chain came from a study of blood T cell repertoires in COVID-19. The CDR3 has 16 amino acids. Trimming removed 0 bases at V and 7 bases at J, with 19 bases between. Germline values: CDR1 SGHRS, CDR2 YFSETQ. Profiled with immunoSEQ multiplex PCR; TCRdb holds only in-frame clones, not every one. The sample includes approximately 70,000 clones, about 81% of them seen just once. This clone was seen a handful of times. The chain couples TRBV5-1 to TRBJ1-2; possible D gene TRBD1, 5 bases. This clonotype originated in a human donor in a cohort sampled during active COVID-19. The sequencing sample was made of peripheral blood. CDR3 loop: CASSLGGGGRDLGYTF. The CDR3 DNA sequence: TGCGCCAGCAGCTTGGGGGGCGGGGGACGCGACCTTGGCTACACCTTC.